Following are 22 T cell receptor beta chains from one sample sequenced in a study of T cells in Graves' hyperthyroidism and ophthalmopathy. Amplified TCR beta CDR3 regions came from RNA transcripts. HTBI primers were used for first-round RT-PCR of the TCR CDR3. TCRdb itself ran the multiplex PCR reads through MiXCR, one entry per CDR3 protein. The profile shows a few hundred thousand distinct CDR3 sequences, approximately 16% of them singletons. Sequenced: blood. The receptors originated from a woman in her thirties or forties with Graves' ophthalmopathy.

This clonotype has a count of ten or more. The V call is TRBV12-3 or TRBV12-4, the J call TRBJ2-3; D may be TRBD2 (5 bases). V was pared by 8 bases and J by 1 base, with 16 bases between. This CDR3 contains 15 residues. The CDR3 spells CASRAIGVGTDTQYF. DNA of the CDR3: TGTGCCAGCCGGGCTATCGGGGTCGGCACAGATACGCAGTATTTT.

The rearrangement joins TRBV2 to TRBJ2-2; TRBD2 might be the D (6 bases). The CDR3 has 16 amino acids. CDR1 is SNHLY and CDR2 is FYNNEI in the germline V gene. Between the trimmed V and J ends, which lost 2 bases and 6 bases, there was a span of 16 bases. The CDR3 spells CASSETGSGVSGELFF. In DNA form, the CDR3 reads TGTGCCAGCAGTGAAACCGGGTCGGGGGTATCCGGGGAGCTGTTTTTT.

This chain links TRBV12-3 or TRBV12-4 with TRBJ2-7; TRBD2 matches 13 bases. The CDR3 length is 14 residues. With V trimmed by 6 bases and J by 5 bases, 4 bases remained unmatched. CDR3 in DNA: TGTGCCAGCAGCGGACTAGCGGGAGATCACGAGCAGTACTTC. Its translation is CASSGLAGDHEQYF.

The chain combines TRBV27 with TRBJ2-5; D not resolved. The V and J ends lost 6 bases and 2 bases respectively, with 10 bases between them. This CDR3 has 13 amino acids. Germline CDR1 reads MNHEY; CDR2 reads SMNVEV (reference sequence). The CDR3 region has the DNA TGTGCCAGCAGGGTAGGGCTTCAAGAGACCCAGTACTTC. Residues: CASRVGLQETQYF.

This clonotype was recorded at least ten times. The rearrangement links TRBV5-1 to TRBJ2-3; 10 positions match TRBD2. V was clipped by 2 bases and J by 5 bases; unmatched bases: 8. CDR1 and CDR2 (germline): SGHRS, YFSETQ. CDR3 size: 16 residues. The CDR3 coding sequence is TGCGCCAGCAGCTTTGATTTTAGCGGGAGGCGAGATACGCAGTATTTT. Its protein product is CASSFDFSGRRDTQYF.

Many counts were recorded for this clonotype. The chain recombines TRBV27 with TRBJ1-2; TRBD1 matches at 9 bases. Germline loops: CDR1 MNHEY, CDR2 SMNVEV (reference sequence). Trimming removed 7 bases from V and 8 bases from J; junction bases left unmatched: 14. CDR3 size: 15 residues. The CDR3 DNA reads TGTGCCAGCACGACGGGACAGGGACCCCTCAGGGGCTACACCTTC. Amino acids: CASTTGQGPLRGYTF.

The sample holds many counts of this clonotype. V gene TRBV12-3 or TRBV12-4 combines with J gene TRBJ1-1; TRBD1 aligns across 10 bases. The CDR3 contains 14 residues. V lost 6 bases, J lost 6 bases, and 7 bases stayed unmatched. For the CDR3, the DNA is TGTGCCAGCAGCCCCGGGACAGGGGCGGCTGAAGCTTTCTTT. This sequence encodes CASSPGTGAAEAFF.

In its sample, this clonotype was seen many times. This rearrangement joins TRBV7-9 to TRBJ2-3; 7 bases are shared with TRBD1. V was clipped by 2 bases and J by 4 bases; unmatched bases: 6. Germline V gene sequence: CDR1 SEHNR, CDR2 FQNEAQ (reference sequence). This CDR3 comprises 15 residues. The CDR3 bases are TGTGCCAGCAGCTTACACGGACAGGAGGCAGATACGCAGTATTTT. Translated: CASSLHGQEADTQYF.

This clonotype was picked up many times. V gene TRBV12-3 or TRBV12-4 combines with J gene TRBJ2-2; D is tentatively TRBD1 or TRBD2 (7 bases each). CDR3 length: 16 residues. With 3 bases removed from V and 6 bases from J, the gap between germline ends came to 17 bases. DNA of the CDR3: TGTGCCAGCAGTTTGGGCGCAGGGGGGGTGTCCGGGGAGCTGTTTTTT. Its protein is CASSLGAGGVSGELFF.

This clonotype has a count of ten or more. The chain is built from TRBV2 and TRBJ2-3; D gene ambiguous. CDR3 length equals 14 residues. Germline-derived CDR1 and CDR2 are SNHLY and FYNNEI. Trimming shortened V by 8 bases and J by 0 bases, and 12 bases separated the two germline ends. In nucleotides, the CDR3 is TGTGCCAGCGGGGAACTGATTAGCACAGATACGCAGTATTTT. Protein: CASGELISTDTQYF.

The J gene is TRBJ2-1, the V gene TRBV24-1; 7 bases map to TRBD1. The ends lost 10 bases at V and 5 bases at J; junction bases unmatched: 4. This CDR3 has 12 amino acids. Germline loops: CDR1 KGHDR, CDR2 SFDVKD. CDR3 region: CATRDSNNEQFF. The CDR3 nucleotides are TGTGCCACTCGGGACAGTAACAATGAGCAGTTCTTC.

This clonotype was recorded many times. In nucleotides, the CDR3 is TGTGCCAGCAGCACGACCCGAGCGGAGCTGTTTTTT. This gives the protein CASSTTRAELFF. V gene TRBV3-1 combines with J gene TRBJ2-2; no firm D call. Per germline, CDR1 LGHDT and CDR2 YNNKEL (reference sequence). There are 12 residues in the CDR3. Deletions cut 5 bases from V and 10 bases from J, with 11 bases between.

This clonotype showed up many times. CDR3 protein: CASAPGGWSSPLHF. The CDR3 DNA reads as TGTGCCAGCGCCCCGGGGGGATGGTCTTCACCCCTCCACTTT. This sequence joins TRBV2 and TRBJ1-6, with a weak D call TRBD1 (5 bases). CDR3 length: 14 residues. The V gene's germline CDR1 is SNHLY and CDR2 FYNNEI. V was pared by 8 bases and J by 9 bases, with 17 bases between.

The chain is built from TRBV28 and TRBJ2-5, with 9 bases lining up with TRBD2. After removal of 3 bases from V and 6 bases from J, the junction contained 11 bases not matched to a gene. This CDR3 has 16 residues. Germline V gene lookup returns CDR1 MDHEN and CDR2 SYDVKM. The CDR3 is CASSFFGSGSLKTQYF. In DNA form, the CDR3 reads TGTGCCAGCAGTTTCTTCGGTAGCGGGAGTTTAAAGACCCAGTACTTC.

The CDR3 is CAWSEGTSGNYEQYF. For the CDR3, the DNA is TGTGCCTGGAGTGAGGGGACTAGCGGGAACTACGAGCAGTACTTC. The J gene is TRBJ2-7, the V gene TRBV30; 13 positions match TRBD2. Germline CDR1 is GTSNPN and CDR2 is SVGIG (reference sequence). After removal of 1 base from V and 3 bases from J, the junction contained 3 bases not matched to a gene. The CDR3 totals 15 residues.

The rearrangement links TRBV18 to TRBJ2-3; the D gene is possibly TRBD1 (6 bases). The germline CDR1 and CDR2 sequences are KGHSH and LQKENI. This CDR3 has 16 residues. V was trimmed by 3 bases and J by 0 bases, leaving 13 bases between them. The chain's CDR3 is CASSPFQGQSTDTQYF. CDR3 DNA sequence: TGTGCCAGCTCACCGTTTCAGGGACAAAGCACAGATACGCAGTATTTT.

This clonotype was seen only a few times. The rearrangement joins TRBV13 to TRBJ2-3, with 7 bases aligning to TRBD2. This CDR3 is built from 18 residues. J was trimmed by 2 bases and V by 5 bases; bases with no gene match: 16. Germline V gene lookup returns CDR1 PRHDT and CDR2 FYEKMQ (reference sequence). CDR3 region: CASSMAGEGKRTTDTQYF. In nucleotides, the CDR3 is TGTGCCAGCAGCATGGCGGGGGAAGGAAAGCGGACCACAGATACGCAGTATTTT. The variable domain in full, with the rest retrieved from reference TRBV13 and TRBJ2-3, is AAGVIQSPRHLIKEKRETATLKCYPIPRHDTVYWYQQGPGQDPQFLISFYEKMQSDKGSIPDRFSAQQFSDYHSELNMSSLELGDSALYFCASSMAGEGKRTTDTQYFGPGTRLTVL.

This clonotype showed up many times. The chain carries TRBV18 and TRBJ1-1, with TRBD1 identical over 7 bases. The length of the CDR3 is 16 residues. The V gene's germline CDR1 is KGHSH and CDR2 LQKENI. V shed 2 bases, J shed 1 base, and the junction held 7 bases outside the gene matches. The CDR3 protein is CASSPLERGPNTEAFF. CDR3 coding DNA: TGTGCCAGCTCACCATTGGAGAGGGGGCCGAACACTGAAGCTTTCTTT.

V and J are TRBV20-1 and TRBJ2-7, with unresolved D. The germline CDR1 and CDR2 sequences are DFQATT and SNEGSKA (reference sequence). CDR3 length: 11 residues. Trimming pared 3 bases from V and 3 bases from J, leaving 6 bases between. The CDR3 loop reads CSARAYYEQYF. DNA for the CDR3: TGCAGTGCTAGGGCCTACTACGAGCAGTACTTC.

This clonotype occurred a few times. This rearrangement joins TRBV28 to TRBJ2-2; 9 positions agree with TRBD2. From germline, CDR1 is MDHEN and CDR2 SYDVKM. V trimming: 7 bases; J trimming: 4 bases; junction bases outside the gene matches: 4. The CDR3 length is 14 residues. The CDR3 bases are TGTGCCAGCAAAGTAGCGGGAGCCACCGGGGAGCTGTTTTTT. It translates to CASKVAGATGELFF.

This clonotype was detected ten times or more. An end of the junction does not agree with germline; a read error may underlie this. This chain uses TRBV11-2 with TRBJ2-4; 8 nucleotides match TRBD1. The CDR3 consists of 16 residues. Germline CDR1 reads SGHAT; CDR2 reads FQNNGV. CDR3 in amino acids: CASSLDRGATKNIQYF. CDR3 DNA: TGTGCCAGCAGCCTAGACAGGGGCGCAACCAAAAACATTCAGTACTTC.

In its sample, this clonotype was seen a few times. J is TRBJ2-5 and V is TRBV11-2, with a weak D call TRBD1 (7 bases). V was trimmed by 4 bases and J by 4 bases, leaving 13 bases between them. Germline V CDR1 and CDR2: SGHAT, FQNNGV. The CDR3 is 14 residues long. The CDR3 reads CASSSRQGGETQYF. As DNA, the CDR3 is TGTGCCAGCAGCTCCCGACAGGGAGGAGAGACCCAGTACTTC.